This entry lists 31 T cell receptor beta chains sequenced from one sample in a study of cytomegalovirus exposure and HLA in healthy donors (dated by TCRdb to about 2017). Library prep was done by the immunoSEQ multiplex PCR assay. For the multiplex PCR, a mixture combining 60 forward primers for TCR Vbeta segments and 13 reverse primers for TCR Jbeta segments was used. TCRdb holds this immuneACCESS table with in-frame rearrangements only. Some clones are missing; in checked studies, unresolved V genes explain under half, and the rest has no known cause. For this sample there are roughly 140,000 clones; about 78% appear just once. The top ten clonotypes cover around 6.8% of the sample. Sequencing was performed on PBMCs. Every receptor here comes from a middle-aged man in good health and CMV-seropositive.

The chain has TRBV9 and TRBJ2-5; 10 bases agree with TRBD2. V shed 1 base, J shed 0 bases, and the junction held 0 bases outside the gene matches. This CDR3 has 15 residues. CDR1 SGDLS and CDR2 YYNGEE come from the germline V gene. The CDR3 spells CASSVSGGDQETQYF. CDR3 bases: TGTGCCAGCAGCGTAAGCGGGGGGGACCAAGAGACCCAGTACTTC.

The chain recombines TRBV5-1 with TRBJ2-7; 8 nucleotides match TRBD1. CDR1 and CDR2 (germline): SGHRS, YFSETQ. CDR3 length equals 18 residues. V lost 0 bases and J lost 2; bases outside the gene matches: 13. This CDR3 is CASSLGMGQGARTYEQYF. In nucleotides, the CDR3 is TGCGCCAGCAGCTTGGGGATGGGGCAGGGGGCGCGGACCTACGAGCAGTACTTC. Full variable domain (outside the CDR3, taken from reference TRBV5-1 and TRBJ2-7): KAGVTQTPRYLIKTRGQQVTLSCSPISGHRSVSWYQQTPGQGLQFLFEYFSETQRNKGNFPGRFSGRQFSNSRSEMNVSTLELGDSALYLCASSLGMGQGARTYEQYFGPGTRLTVT.

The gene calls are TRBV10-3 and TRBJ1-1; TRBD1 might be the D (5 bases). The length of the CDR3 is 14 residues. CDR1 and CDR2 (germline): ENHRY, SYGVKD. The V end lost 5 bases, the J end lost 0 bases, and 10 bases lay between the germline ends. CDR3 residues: CAISKDTLNTEAFF. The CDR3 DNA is TGTGCCATCAGTAAGGACACCTTGAACACTGAAGCTTTCTTT.

This CDR3 is CASSKRSGQDRGTEAFF. CDR3 DNA sequence: TGTGCCAGCAGCAAGCGCTCAGGCCAGGACAGGGGGACTGAAGCTTTCTTT. This chain links TRBV7-9 with TRBJ1-1; 10 nucleotides line up with TRBD1. The junction had 14 bases not matched to a gene; V was cut back by 5 bases and J by 5 bases. The germline gives CDR1 SEHNR, CDR2 FQNEAQ (reference sequence). The CDR3 totals 17 residues. Full variable domain (missing parts from reference TRBV7-9 and TRBJ1-1): DTGVSQNPRHKITKRGQNVTFRCDPISEHNRLYWYRQTLGQGPEFLTYFQNEAQLEKSRLLSDRFSAERPKGSFSTLEIQRTEQGDSAMYLCASSKRSGQDRGTEAFFGQGTRLTVV.

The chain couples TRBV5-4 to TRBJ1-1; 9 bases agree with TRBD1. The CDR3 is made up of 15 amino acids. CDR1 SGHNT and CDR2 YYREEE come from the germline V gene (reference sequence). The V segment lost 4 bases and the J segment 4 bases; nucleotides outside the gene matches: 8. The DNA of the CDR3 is TGTGCCAGCAGCGTCGGGACAGGGTCGGGCACTGAAGCTTTCTTT. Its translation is CASSVGTGSGTEAFF.

The CDR3 here is CASSSPGTGNSPLHF. CDR3 sequence (DNA): TGTGCCAGCAGCTCCCCGGGAACGGGGAATTCACCCCTCCACTTT. The genes are TRBV5-4 and TRBJ1-6; no firm D call. The germline gives CDR1 SGHNT, CDR2 YYREEE (reference sequence). CDR3 length: 15 amino acids. Trimming removed 3 bases at V and 7 bases at J, with 14 bases between.

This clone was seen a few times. The CDR3 nucleotides are TGTGCCAGCAGTCTCCAGGGGCAGCCCCAGCATTTT. As protein: CASSLQGQPQHF. J is TRBJ1-5 and V is TRBV7-9; weak D call: TRBD1 (6 bases). The CDR3 length is 12 residues. Trimming removed 6 bases at V and 7 bases at J, with 10 bases between. Germline V gene lookup returns CDR1 SEHNR and CDR2 FQNEAQ (reference sequence).

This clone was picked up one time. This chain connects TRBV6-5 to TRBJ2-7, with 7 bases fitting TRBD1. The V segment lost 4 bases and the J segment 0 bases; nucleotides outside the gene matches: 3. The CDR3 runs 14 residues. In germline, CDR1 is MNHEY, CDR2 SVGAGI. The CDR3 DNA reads TGTGCCAGCAGTTTGAACAGGGGCTCCTACGAGCAGTACTTC. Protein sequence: CASSLNRGSYEQYF.

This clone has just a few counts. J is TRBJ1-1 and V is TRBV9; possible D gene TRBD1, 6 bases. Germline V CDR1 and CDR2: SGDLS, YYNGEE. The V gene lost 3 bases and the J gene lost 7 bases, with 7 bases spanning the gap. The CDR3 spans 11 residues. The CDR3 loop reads CASSEQGEAFF. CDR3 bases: TGTGCCAGCAGCGAACAGGGTGAAGCTTTCTTT.

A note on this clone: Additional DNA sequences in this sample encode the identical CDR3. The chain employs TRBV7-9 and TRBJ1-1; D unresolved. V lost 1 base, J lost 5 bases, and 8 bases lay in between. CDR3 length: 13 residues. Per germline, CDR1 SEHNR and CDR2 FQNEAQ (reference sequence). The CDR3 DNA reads TGTGCCAGCAGCTTAGGAGGGAGTACTGAAGCTTTCTTT. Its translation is CASSLGGSTEAFF.

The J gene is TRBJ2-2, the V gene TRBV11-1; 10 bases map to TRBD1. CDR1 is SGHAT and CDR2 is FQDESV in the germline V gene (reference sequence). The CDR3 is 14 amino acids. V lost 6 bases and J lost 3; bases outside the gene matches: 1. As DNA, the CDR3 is TGTGCCAGCAGAGGACAGGGGGACACCGGGGAGCTGTTTTTT. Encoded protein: CASRGQGDTGELFF. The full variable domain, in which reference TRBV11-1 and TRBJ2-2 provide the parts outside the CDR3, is EAEVAQSPRYKITEKSQAVAFWCDPISGHATLYWYRQILGQGPELLVQFQDESVVDDSQLPKDRFSAERLKGVDSTLKIQPAELGDSAMYLCASRGQGDTGELFFGEGSRLTVL.

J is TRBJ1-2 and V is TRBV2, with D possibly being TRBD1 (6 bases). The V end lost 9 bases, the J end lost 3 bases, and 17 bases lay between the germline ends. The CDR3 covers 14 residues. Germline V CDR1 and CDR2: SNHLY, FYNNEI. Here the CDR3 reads CASRGGQAYYGYTF. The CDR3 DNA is TGTGCCAGTAGGGGGGGGCAGGCCTACTATGGCTACACCTTC.

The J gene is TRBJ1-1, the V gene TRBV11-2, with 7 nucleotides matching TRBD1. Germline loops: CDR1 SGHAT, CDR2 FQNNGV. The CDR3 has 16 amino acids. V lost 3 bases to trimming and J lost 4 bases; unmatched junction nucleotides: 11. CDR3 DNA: TGTGCCAGCAGCTTTCACAGGGGAAGGGGCGGCACTGAAGCTTTCTTT. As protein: CASSFHRGRGGTEAFF.

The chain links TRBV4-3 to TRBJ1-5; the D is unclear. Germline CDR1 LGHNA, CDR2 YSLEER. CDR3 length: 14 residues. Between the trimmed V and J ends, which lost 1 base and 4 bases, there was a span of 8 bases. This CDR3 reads CASSQVIANQPQHF. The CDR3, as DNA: TGCGCCAGCAGCCAAGTTATAGCTAATCAGCCCCAGCATTTT.

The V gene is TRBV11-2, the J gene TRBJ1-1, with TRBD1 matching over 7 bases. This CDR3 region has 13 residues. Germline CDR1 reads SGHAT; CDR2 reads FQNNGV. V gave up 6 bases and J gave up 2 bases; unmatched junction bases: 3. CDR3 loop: CASRWTGNTEAFF. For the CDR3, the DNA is TGTGCCAGCAGATGGACAGGTAACACTGAAGCTTTCTTT.

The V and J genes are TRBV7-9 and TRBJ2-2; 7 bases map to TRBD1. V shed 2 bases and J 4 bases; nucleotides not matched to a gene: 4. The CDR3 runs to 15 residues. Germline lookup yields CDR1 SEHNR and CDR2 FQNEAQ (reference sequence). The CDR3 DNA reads TGTGCCAGCAGCTTAAGGGGGCTGGTCACCGGGGAGCTGTTTTTT. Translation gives CASSLRGLVTGELFF.

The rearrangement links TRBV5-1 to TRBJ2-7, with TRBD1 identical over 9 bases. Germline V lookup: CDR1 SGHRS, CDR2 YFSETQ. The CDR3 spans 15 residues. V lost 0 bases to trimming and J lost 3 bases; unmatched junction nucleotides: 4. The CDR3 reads CASSLAGQGGYEQYF. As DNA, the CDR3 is TGCGCCAGCAGCTTGGCGGGACAGGGTGGCTACGAGCAGTACTTC.

CDR3 residues: CASTPRIAGEGEQFF. The CDR3 bases are TGTGCCAGCACCCCAAGGATAGCGGGAGAAGGTGAGCAGTTCTTC. This sequence joins TRBV6-1 and TRBJ2-1, with 9 positions matching TRBD2. J lost 9 bases, V lost 7 bases, and 13 bases had no gene match. Germline V gene sequence: CDR1 MNHNS, CDR2 SASEGT. The CDR3 sequence is 15 residues long.

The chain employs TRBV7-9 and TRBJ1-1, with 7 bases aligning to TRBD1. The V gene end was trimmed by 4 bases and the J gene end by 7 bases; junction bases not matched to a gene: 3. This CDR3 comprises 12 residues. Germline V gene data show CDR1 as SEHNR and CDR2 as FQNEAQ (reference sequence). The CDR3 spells CASSSGQYEAFF. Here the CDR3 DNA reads TGTGCCAGCAGCTCGGGACAGTATGAAGCTTTCTTT.

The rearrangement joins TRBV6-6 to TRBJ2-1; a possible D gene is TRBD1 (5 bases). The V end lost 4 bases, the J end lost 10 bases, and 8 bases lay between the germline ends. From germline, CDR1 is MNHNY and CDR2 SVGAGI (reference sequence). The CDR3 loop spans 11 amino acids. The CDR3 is CASSSRQEQFF. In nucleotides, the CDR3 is TGTGCCAGCAGTTCCCGACAGGAGCAGTTCTTC.

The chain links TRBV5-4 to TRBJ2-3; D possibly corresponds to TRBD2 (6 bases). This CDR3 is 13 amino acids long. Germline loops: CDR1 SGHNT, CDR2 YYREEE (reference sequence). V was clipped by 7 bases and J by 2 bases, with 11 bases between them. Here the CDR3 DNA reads TGTGCCAGCCGGGACTCCGCCACAGATACGCAGTATTTT. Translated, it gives CASRDSATDTQYF.

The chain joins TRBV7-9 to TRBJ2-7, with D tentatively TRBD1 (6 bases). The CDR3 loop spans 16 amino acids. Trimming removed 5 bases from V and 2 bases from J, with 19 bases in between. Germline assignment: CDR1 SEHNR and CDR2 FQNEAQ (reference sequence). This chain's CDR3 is CASSGQSGQQTYEQYF. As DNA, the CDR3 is TGTGCCAGCAGCGGCCAATCCGGACAGCAGACCTACGAGCAGTACTTC.

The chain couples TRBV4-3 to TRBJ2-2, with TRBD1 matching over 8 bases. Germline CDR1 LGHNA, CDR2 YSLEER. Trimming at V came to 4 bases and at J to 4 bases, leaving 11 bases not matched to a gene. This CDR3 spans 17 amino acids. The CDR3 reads CASSPHPAGTGTGELFF. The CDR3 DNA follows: TGCGCCAGCAGCCCGCACCCCGCCGGGACAGGCACCGGGGAGCTGTTTTTT.

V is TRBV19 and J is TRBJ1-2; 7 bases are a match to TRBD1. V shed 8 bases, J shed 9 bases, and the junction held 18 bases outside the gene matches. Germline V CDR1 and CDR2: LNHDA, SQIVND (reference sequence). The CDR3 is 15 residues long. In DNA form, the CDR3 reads TGTGCCAGTTCCTCTAACAGGGACAGAGTATTGAGCTACACCTTC. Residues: CASSSNRDRVLSYTF. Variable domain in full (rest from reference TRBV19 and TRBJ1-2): DGGITQSPKYLFRKEGQNVTLSCEQNLNHDAMYWYRQDPGQGLRLIYYSQIVNDFQKGDIAEGYSVSREKKESFPLTVTSAQKNPTAFYLCASSSNRDRVLSYTFGSGTRLTVV.

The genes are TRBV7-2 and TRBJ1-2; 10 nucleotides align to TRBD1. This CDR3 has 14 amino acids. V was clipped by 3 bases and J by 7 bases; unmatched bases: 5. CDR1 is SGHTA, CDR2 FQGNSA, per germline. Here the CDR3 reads CASSFRTGGSGYTF. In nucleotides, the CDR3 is TGTGCCAGCAGCTTCCGGACAGGGGGTTCTGGCTACACCTTC.

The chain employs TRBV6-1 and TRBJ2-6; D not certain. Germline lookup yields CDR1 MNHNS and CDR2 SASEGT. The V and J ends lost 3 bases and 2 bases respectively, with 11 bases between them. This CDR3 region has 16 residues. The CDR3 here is CASSEGRTTGANVLTF. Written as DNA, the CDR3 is TGTGCCAGCAGTGAGGGCCGCACCACTGGGGCCAACGTCCTGACTTTC.

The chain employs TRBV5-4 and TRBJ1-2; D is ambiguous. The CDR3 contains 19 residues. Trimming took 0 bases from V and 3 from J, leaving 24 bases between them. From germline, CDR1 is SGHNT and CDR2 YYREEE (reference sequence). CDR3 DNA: TGTGCCAGCAGCTTGGCCAAGGCGGGGAGCACCCCTAGGTACTATGGCTACACCTTC. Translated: CASSLAKAGSTPRYYGYTF.

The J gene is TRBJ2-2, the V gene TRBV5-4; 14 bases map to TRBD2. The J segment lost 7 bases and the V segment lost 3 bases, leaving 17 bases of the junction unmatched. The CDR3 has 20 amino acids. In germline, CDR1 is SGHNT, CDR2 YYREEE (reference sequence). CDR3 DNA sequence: TGTGCCAGCAGCTCATCTCCTGGACTAGCGGGAGGAAGGTTCGGCGGGGAGCTGTTTTTT. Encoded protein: CASSSSPGLAGGRFGGELFF.

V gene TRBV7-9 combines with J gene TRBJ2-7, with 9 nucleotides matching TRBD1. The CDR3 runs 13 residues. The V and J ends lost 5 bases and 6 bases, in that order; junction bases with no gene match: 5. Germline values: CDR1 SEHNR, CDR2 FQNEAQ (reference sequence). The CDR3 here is CASSPGTGSEQYF. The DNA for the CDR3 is TGTGCCAGCAGCCCAGGGACAGGGTCCGAGCAGTACTTC.

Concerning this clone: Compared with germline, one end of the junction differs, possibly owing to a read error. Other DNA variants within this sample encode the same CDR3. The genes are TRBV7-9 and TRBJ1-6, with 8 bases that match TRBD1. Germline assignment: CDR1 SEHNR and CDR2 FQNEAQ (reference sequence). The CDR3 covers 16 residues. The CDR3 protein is CASSAPTGDLNSPLHF. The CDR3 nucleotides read TGTGCCAGCAGCGCCCCGACAGGGGACCTGAATTCCCCCCTCCACTTT.

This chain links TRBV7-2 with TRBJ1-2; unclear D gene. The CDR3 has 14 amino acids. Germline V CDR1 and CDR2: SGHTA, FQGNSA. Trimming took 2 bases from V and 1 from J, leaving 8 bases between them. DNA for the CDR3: TGTGCCAGCAGCTTATCCCGGGATAACTATGGCTACACCTTC. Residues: CASSLSRDNYGYTF.